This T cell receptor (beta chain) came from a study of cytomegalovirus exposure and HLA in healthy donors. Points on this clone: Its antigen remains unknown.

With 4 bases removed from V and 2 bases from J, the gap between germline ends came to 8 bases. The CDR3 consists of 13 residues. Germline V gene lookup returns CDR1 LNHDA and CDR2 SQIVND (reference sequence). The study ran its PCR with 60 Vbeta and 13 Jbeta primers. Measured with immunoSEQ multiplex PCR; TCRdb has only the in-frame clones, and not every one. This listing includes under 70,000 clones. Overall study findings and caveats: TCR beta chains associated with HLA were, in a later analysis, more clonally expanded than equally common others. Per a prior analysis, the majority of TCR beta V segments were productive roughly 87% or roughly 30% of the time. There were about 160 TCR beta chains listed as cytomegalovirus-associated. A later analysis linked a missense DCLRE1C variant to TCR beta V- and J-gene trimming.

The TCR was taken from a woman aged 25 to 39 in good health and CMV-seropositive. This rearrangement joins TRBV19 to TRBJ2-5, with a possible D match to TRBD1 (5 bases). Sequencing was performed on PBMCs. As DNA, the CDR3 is TGTGCCAGTAGTAAGGGGCAGCAAGAGACCCAGTACTTC. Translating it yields CASSKGQQETQYF. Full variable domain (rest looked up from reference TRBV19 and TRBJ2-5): DGGITQSPKYLFRKEGQNVTLSCEQNLNHDAMYWYRQDPGQGLRLIYYSQIVNDFQKGDIAEGYSVSREKKESFPLTVTSAQKNPTAFYLCASSKGQQETQYFGPGTRLLVL.